The 28 T cell receptor beta chains below were found in one sample sequenced in a study of cytotoxic CD8 clonotypes in ibrutinib-treated CLL. Profiling relied on immunoSEQ multiplex PCR, and the TCRdb table lists in-frame clones only, not all of them. In the table there are over 150,000 clones, about two thirds of which are singletons. Sequencing used PBMCs, obtained after 24 months of ibrutinib treatment. The receptors here all came from a human donor with chronic lymphocytic leukemia.

This rearrangement joins TRBV28 to TRBJ2-7; 12 nucleotides agree with TRBD1. V shed 5 bases and J 7 bases; nucleotides not matched to a gene: 12. The germline gives CDR1 MDHEN, CDR2 SYDVKM. The CDR3 has 16 residues. The CDR3 DNA follows: TGTGCCAGCAGTGGTGCGCCGGGACAGGGGGCGCGGGAGCAGTACTTC. Encoded protein: CASSGAPGQGAREQYF.

The V gene is TRBV4-3, the J gene TRBJ1-2; D is unclear. V was clipped by 0 bases and J by 6 bases, with 11 bases between them. The CDR3 has 14 amino acids. CDR1 and CDR2 (germline): LGHNA, YSLEER. The CDR3: CASSQDWQTDGYTF. In DNA form, the CDR3 reads TGCGCCAGCAGCCAAGATTGGCAGACCGATGGCTACACCTTC.

J is TRBJ2-1 and V is TRBV5-8; no clear D gene. The CDR3 is made up of 19 amino acids. Germline V gene sequence: CDR1 SGHTS, CDR2 YDEGEE. Trimming cost V 1 base and J 0 bases, with 20 bases left between them. The CDR3 spells CASSLLSLTSRSSYNEQFF. Here the CDR3 DNA reads TGTGCCAGCAGCTTGCTATCATTAACATCCAGGAGCTCCTACAATGAGCAGTTCTTC.

V usage is TRBV27 and J usage is TRBJ2-5; D is possibly TRBD2 (5 bases). The CDR3 loop spans 17 amino acids. V lost 7 bases, J lost 2 bases, and 23 bases lay in between. Per germline, CDR1 MNHEY and CDR2 SMNVEV (reference sequence). In DNA, the CDR3 is TGTGCCAGCACCCCTCTGGGGTGGCAGCGGCGTCAAGAGACCCAGTACTTC. Protein: CASTPLGWQRRQETQYF.

V usage is TRBV2 and J usage is TRBJ2-7; 9 nucleotides line up with TRBD2. CDR1 is SNHLY, CDR2 FYNNEI, per germline. The V and J ends lost 7 bases and 7 bases, in that order; junction bases with no gene match: 8. This CDR3 spans 13 amino acids. CDR3 in DNA: TGTGCCAGCACTGGCGGGAGGGCTGGAGAGCAGTACTTC. It codes for CASTGGRAGEQYF.

V gene TRBV5-1 combines with J gene TRBJ2-5, with 8 bases that match TRBD2. The J segment lost 5 bases and the V segment lost 2 bases, leaving 14 bases of the junction unmatched. The CDR3 runs 17 residues. CDR1 is SGHRS, CDR2 YFSETQ, per germline. The CDR3 loop is CASSLIFGRGLGETQYF. The DNA of the CDR3 is TGCGCCAGCAGCTTAATCTTCGGGAGGGGACTTGGGGAGACCCAGTACTTC.

This clone was counted many times. The rearrangement links TRBV5-4 to TRBJ1-5; D might be TRBD1 (6 bases). V was cut by 2 bases and J by 4 bases, with 7 bases left in between. This CDR3 region has 13 residues. Germline assignment: CDR1 SGHNT and CDR2 YYREEE (reference sequence). CDR3 DNA sequence: TGTGCCAGCAGCTTAGGACAGAATCAGCCCCAGCATTTT. This translates into CASSLGQNQPQHF.

This chain joins TRBV11-2 and TRBJ2-7, with D tentatively TRBD1 or TRBD2 (5 bases each). The CDR3 has 15 amino acids. V was trimmed by 2 bases and J by 6 bases, leaving 17 bases between them. Germline loops: CDR1 SGHAT, CDR2 FQNNGV. CDR3 DNA sequence: TGTGCCAGCAGCTTATACCGGGACCGGACGCTCGAGCAGTACTTC. Translated: CASSLYRDRTLEQYF. Based on the CDR3 plus reference TRBV11-2 and TRBJ2-7, the full variable domain is EAGVAQSPRYKIIEKRQSVAFWCNPISGHATLYWYQQILGQGPKLLIQFQNNGVVDDSQLPKDRFSAERLKGVDSTLKIQPAKLEDSAVYLCASSLYRDRTLEQYFGPGTRLTVT.

The chain has TRBV5-6 and TRBJ2-7, with D possibly matching TRBD2 (5 bases). With 4 bases removed from V and 4 bases from J, the gap between germline ends came to 12 bases. CDR3 size: 13 residues. Germline V gives CDR1 SGHDT, CDR2 YYEEEE. Here the CDR3 reads CASSPGYRYEQYF. For the CDR3, the DNA is TGTGCCAGCAGCCCGGGGTACCGGTACGAGCAGTACTTC.

CDR3: CASSAVGGRNNNEQFF. The CDR3 DNA follows: TGTGCCAGCAGTGCGGTTGGCGGGAGGAATAACAATGAGCAGTTCTTC. The V gene is TRBV2, the J gene TRBJ2-1; 8 positions agree with TRBD2. Germline V gene lookup returns CDR1 SNHLY and CDR2 FYNNEI. This CDR3 comprises 16 residues. V gave up 4 bases and J gave up 5 bases; unmatched junction bases: 10.

The chain employs TRBV7-3 and TRBJ2-5; maybe TRBD2 (6 bases). Trimming cost V 0 bases and J 7 bases, with 15 bases left between them. Germline CDR1 is SGHTA and CDR2 is FQGTGA. The CDR3 is 15 amino acids. The CDR3 nucleotides are TGTGCCAGCAGCTTAACGCCCGGGGAGGTGGGGACCCAGTACTTC. It encodes CASSLTPGEVGTQYF.

V usage is TRBV29-1 and J usage is TRBJ2-2, with 7 bases matching TRBD2. After removal of 1 base from V and 1 base from J, the junction contained 12 bases not matched to a gene. In germline, CDR1 is SQVTM, CDR2 ANQGSEA. The CDR3 has 18 residues. CDR3 region: CSVEGVLGGGMNTGELFF. DNA for the CDR3: TGCAGCGTTGAAGGCGTTCTGGGGGGAGGGATGAACACCGGGGAGCTGTTTTTT.

Turning to this clone: Relative to the germline gene, one junction end is altered; a read error may explain this. This chain connects TRBV7-7 to TRBJ2-5, with a tentative D call TRBD1 (6 bases). The CDR3 is made up of 20 amino acids. CDR1 SSHAT and CDR2 FNYEAQ come from the germline V gene (reference sequence). Written as DNA, the CDR3 is TGTGCTAGCAGCTTCCCCAGAGTCGCCGCTCCAGGGGAGCCCCAAGAGACCCAGTACTTC. Translating gives CASSFPRVAAPGEPQETQYF. Full variable domain (missing parts from reference TRBV7-7 and TRBJ2-5): GAGVSQSPRYKVTKRGQDVTLRCDPISSHATLYWYQQALGQGPEFLTYFNYEAQPDKSGLPSDRFSAERPEGSISTLTIQRTEQRDSAMYRCASSFPRVAAPGEPQETQYFGPGTRLLVL.

This chain connects TRBV18 to TRBJ2-7; no reliable D call. The V gene's germline CDR1 is KGHSH and CDR2 LQKENI. Trimming pared 1 base from V and 5 bases from J, leaving 9 bases between. The CDR3 has 13 residues. Here the CDR3 DNA reads TGTGCCAGCTCACCACTGGGTAGGAACGAGCAGTACTTC. Protein: CASSPLGRNEQYF.

The V gene is TRBV2, the J gene TRBJ2-1; unclear D gene. The CDR3 runs to 14 residues. Deletions cut 2 bases from V and 2 bases from J, with 7 bases between. From germline, CDR1 is SNHLY and CDR2 FYNNEI. CDR3 residues: CASSERSPYNEQFF. The CDR3 nucleotides are TGTGCCAGCAGTGAACGTTCCCCCTACAATGAGCAGTTCTTC.

CDR3: CAWSVSGSGANVLTF. The CDR3 coding sequence is TGTGCCTGGAGTGTATCGGGCTCTGGGGCCAACGTCCTGACTTTC. The V call is TRBV30, the J call TRBJ2-6; no clear D gene. The CDR3 consists of 15 residues. The ends were cut back, 0 bases at V and 0 bases at J, with 6 bases in the middle. The germline V gene encodes CDR1 GTSNPN and CDR2 SVGIG (reference sequence).

A few counts support this clone. The J gene is TRBJ1-2, the V gene TRBV7-2; perhaps TRBD1 as D (6 bases). This CDR3 is 17 amino acids long. V lost 0 bases, J lost 2 bases, and 16 bases lay in between. CDR1 SGHTA and CDR2 FQGNSA come from the germline V gene. The CDR3 here is CASSLAREQGKNYGYTF. The CDR3 coding sequence is TGTGCCAGCAGCTTAGCGCGGGAACAGGGCAAGAACTATGGCTACACCTTC.

The rearrangement joins TRBV5-6 to TRBJ2-1; tentative D call: TRBD2 (5 bases). CDR1 is SGHDT and CDR2 is YYEEEE in the germline V gene. V shed 5 bases and J shed 4 bases, with 10 bases lying between them. This CDR3 is 13 amino acids long. CDR3 sequence (DNA): TGTGCCAGCAGGAGAGGGCGATACAATGAGCAGTTCTTC. This sequence encodes CASRRGRYNEQFF.

For this clone: At one of its ends the junction is not consistent with the germline gene, which may arise from a read error. The same CDR3 can be traced to other DNA sequences in this sample. The chain combines TRBV20-1 with TRBJ1-2; D unresolved. Germline loops: CDR1 DFQATT, CDR2 SNEGSKA (reference sequence). This CDR3 has 9 residues. The CDR3: CSARAGYTF. CDR3 bases: TGCAGTGCCAGAGCTGGCTACACCTTC.

The chain's CDR3 is CASSLATASSYNEQFF. The CDR3 DNA follows: TGCGCCAGCAGCTTGGCGACAGCCAGCTCCTACAATGAGCAGTTCTTC. The gene calls are TRBV5-1 and TRBJ2-1, with a weak D call TRBD1 (5 bases). The CDR3 covers 16 residues. V lost 0 bases to trimming and J lost 0 bases, with 10 bases between them. Looked up from germline, CDR1 is SGHRS and CDR2 is YFSETQ.

This clone was counted between two and nine times. The chain carries TRBV6-5 and TRBJ1-2, with unresolved D. Germline V gene sequence: CDR1 MNHEY, CDR2 SVGAGI. V was pared by 4 bases and J by 7 bases, with 10 bases between. The CDR3 extends over 12 amino acids. The CDR3 loop reads CASSSTTSGYTF. In DNA form, the CDR3 reads TGTGCCAGCAGTTCCACGACAAGTGGCTACACCTTC.

This chain uses TRBV6-6 with TRBJ2-7, with TRBD1 identical over 9 bases. The CDR3 is 16 amino acids. CDR1 is MNHNY, CDR2 SVGAGI, per germline (reference sequence). With V trimmed by 8 bases and J by 4 bases, 15 bases remained unmatched. This CDR3 is CASGFPRGQGQYEQYF. In nucleotides, the CDR3 is TGTGCCAGCGGGTTCCCCAGGGGACAGGGACAATACGAGCAGTACTTC.

This chain connects TRBV2 to TRBJ2-7; 7 nucleotides agree with TRBD1. Looked up from germline, CDR1 is SNHLY and CDR2 is FYNNEI. The CDR3 sequence is 14 residues long. The J segment lost 2 bases and the V segment lost 3 bases, leaving 4 bases of the junction unmatched. The CDR3 DNA follows: TGTGCCAGCAGTGATGGTCAGGGGGCCTACGAGCAGTACTTC. Amino acids: CASSDGQGAYEQYF.

V and J are TRBV27 and TRBJ1-1, with D possibly being TRBD1 (5 bases). Deletions cut 1 base from V and 6 bases from J, with 9 bases between. The CDR3 is made up of 13 amino acids. Germline loops: CDR1 MNHEY, CDR2 SMNVEV (reference sequence). CDR3 nucleotide sequence: TGTGCCAGCAGTTTATTAGGGGTACCTGAAGCTTTCTTT. Protein product: CASSLLGVPEAFF.

This clone was counted between two and nine times. The rearrangement links TRBV7-8 to TRBJ1-5; D gene uncertain. The CDR3 extends over 17 amino acids. Germline V CDR1 and CDR2: SGHVS, FQNEAQ. V was clipped by 1 base and J by 0 bases, with 13 bases between them. The CDR3 nucleotides read TGTGCCAGCAGCTTAGGGGTGAGGGCAGGTAGCAATCAGCCCCAGCATTTT. Its translation is CASSLGVRAGSNQPQHF. The full variable domain, with the rest looked up from reference TRBV7-8 and TRBJ1-5, is GAGVSQSPRYKVAKRGQDVALRCDPISGHVSLFWYQQALGQGPEFLTYFQNEAQLDKSGLPSDRFFAERPEGSVSTLKIQRTQQEDSAVYLCASSLGVRAGSNQPQHFGDGTRLSIL.

The chain joins TRBV6-5 to TRBJ2-1; possible D gene TRBD2, 6 bases. The CDR3 is 13 amino acids. The ends were cut back, 8 bases at V and 4 bases at J, with 12 bases in the middle. Germline values: CDR1 MNHEY, CDR2 SVGAGI. In DNA, the CDR3 is TGTGCCAGCGGGCGGGGAGATTACAATGAGCAGTTCTTC. As protein: CASGRGDYNEQFF.

The V and J genes are TRBV25-1 and TRBJ1-6; 7 bases line up with TRBD1. This CDR3 is built from 14 residues. Germline-derived CDR1 and CDR2 are MGHDK and SYGVNS. With 5 bases clipped from V and 3 bases from J, the junction kept 1 base outside the gene matches. The CDR3 sequence is CASSRDSYNSPLHF. The CDR3, as DNA: TGTGCCAGCAGTCGGGACAGCTATAATTCACCCCTCCACTTT. The whole variable domain, remainder taken from reference TRBV25-1 and TRBJ1-6, is EADIYQTPRYLVIGTGKKITLECSQTMGHDKMYWYQQDPGMELHLIHYSYGVNSTEKGDLSSESTVSRIRTEHFPLTLESARPSHTSQYLCASSRDSYNSPLHFGNGTRLTVT.

The chain carries TRBV11-2 and TRBJ1-1; maybe TRBD1 (6 bases). This CDR3 is 16 amino acids long. Between the trimmed V and J ends, which lost 1 base and 1 base, there was a span of 13 bases. Germline V gene data show CDR1 as SGHAT and CDR2 as FQNNGV. CDR3 sequence: CASSLAGGRSNTEAFF. Here the CDR3 DNA reads TGTGCCAGCAGCTTAGCCGGGGGCAGGTCGAACACTGAAGCTTTCTTT. Full variable domain (rest looked up from reference TRBV11-2 and TRBJ1-1): EAGVAQSPRYKIIEKRQSVAFWCNPISGHATLYWYQQILGQGPKLLIQFQNNGVVDDSQLPKDRFSAERLKGVDSTLKIQPAKLEDSAVYLCASSLAGGRSNTEAFFGQGTRLTVV.